One sample yielded the 20 T cell receptor beta chains listed below, sequenced in a study of cytomegalovirus exposure and HLA in healthy donors. The study ran its PCR with 60 Vbeta and 13 Jbeta primers. Generated by immunoSEQ multiplex PCR, the TCRdb table keeps only in-frame clones and is missing some. The repertoire holds over 150,000 clones, with roughly four fifths as singletons. The sample comprised PBMCs. The origin of the receptors is a girl aged 5 to 17 in good health and CMV-seropositive.

The chain has TRBV5-1 and TRBJ1-1; maybe TRBD1 (5 bases). Germline CDR1 reads SGHRS; CDR2 reads YFSETQ. The CDR3 covers 14 residues. V lost 0 bases to trimming and J lost 3 bases, with 9 bases between them. In DNA form, the CDR3 reads TGCGCCAGCAGCTTGGAAGGGGCTGACACTGAAGCTTTCTTT. It specifies CASSLEGADTEAFF.

Note on this clone: One junction end does not reproduce the germline sequence, and a read error may be involved. The chain is built from TRBV29-1 and TRBJ1-2; possibly TRBD1 for D (5 bases). The germline gives CDR1 SQVTM, CDR2 ANQGSEA. The CDR3 is made up of 14 amino acids. The CDR3 spells CSVEDREVDYGYTF. The CDR3, as DNA: TGCAGCGTGGAAGACAGAGAGGTGGACTATGGCTACACCTTC. The entire variable domain, with the rest obtained from reference TRBV29-1 and TRBJ1-2, is as follows: SAVISQKPSRDICQRGTSLTIQCQVDSQVTMMFWYRQQPGQSLTLIATANQGSEATYESGFVIDKFPISRPNLTFSTLTVSNMSPEDSSIYLCSVEDREVDYGYTFGSGTRLTVV.

The count of this clone is one. J is TRBJ2-1 and V is TRBV28; D might be TRBD2 (6 bases). Trimming stripped 3 bases from V and 9 bases from J, with 18 bases between. The CDR3 contains 15 residues. Germline values: CDR1 MDHEN, CDR2 SYDVKM. CDR3: CASSFGAAGSGEQFF. The CDR3 nucleotides read TGTGCCAGCAGTTTCGGTGCGGCAGGTAGCGGTGAGCAGTTCTTC.

The CDR3 reads CASSLTSGVQETQYF. The DNA of the CDR3 is TGTGCCAGCAGTTTGACTAGCGGGGTACAAGAGACCCAGTACTTC. The V and J genes are TRBV6-8 and TRBJ2-5; 11 bases agree with TRBD2. CDR1 is MNHGY and CDR2 is SAAAGT in the germline V gene. The CDR3 is 15 amino acids. After removal of 4 bases from V and 2 bases from J, the junction contained 3 bases not matched to a gene.

The sample holds one count of this clone. The chain couples TRBV19 to TRBJ2-5, with TRBD2 identical over 11 bases. The V gene end was trimmed by 6 bases and the J gene end by 5 bases; junction bases not matched to a gene: 8. Per the germline V gene, CDR1 is LNHDA and CDR2 is SQIVND (reference sequence). CDR3 length equals 15 residues. CDR3 protein: CASSTTTSGGETQYF. The CDR3 DNA follows: TGTGCCAGTAGCACTACCACTAGCGGGGGTGAGACCCAGTACTTC.

The chain employs TRBV9 and TRBJ1-3; 8 nucleotides agree with TRBD1. Germline V gene sequence: CDR1 SGDLS, CDR2 YYNGEE. J gave up 0 bases and V 3 bases, and 5 bases lay outside the gene matches. This CDR3 is built from 16 residues. This CDR3 is CASSGTGKDSGNTIYF. The CDR3 bases are TGTGCCAGCAGCGGGACAGGGAAGGACTCTGGAAACACCATATATTTT. Based on the CDR3 plus reference TRBV9 and TRBJ1-3, the full variable domain is DSGVTQTPKHLITATGQRVTLRCSPRSGDLSVYWYQQSLDQGLQFLIQYYNGEERAKGNILERFSAQQFPDLHSELNLSSLELGDSALYFCASSGTGKDSGNTIYFGEGSWLTVV.

This clone was counted a single time. Here the CDR3 omits its conserved ending phenylalanine or tryptophan, so a read error is the likely source. V and J are TRBV7-9 and TRBJ1-1; no clear D gene. Trimming cost V 5 bases and J 1 base, with 11 bases left between them. Germline V gene data show CDR1 as SEHNR and CDR2 as FQNEAQ (reference sequence). This CDR3 spans 14 amino acids. This chain's CDR3 is CASSPDGKNTEAFL. As DNA, the CDR3 is TGTGCCAGCAGCCCCGACGGGAAGAACACTGAAGCTTTCCTT.

This chain uses TRBV6-5 with TRBJ1-1; maybe TRBD1 (5 bases). Trimming pared 4 bases from V and 1 base from J, leaving 7 bases between. This CDR3 has 13 amino acids. CDR1 is MNHEY, CDR2 SVGAGI, per germline. The CDR3 nucleotides read TGTGCCAGCAGTTTCGGACAGAACACTGAAGCTTTCTTT. Amino acid sequence: CASSFGQNTEAFF.

The chain couples TRBV5-6 to TRBJ1-2; D possibly corresponds to TRBD1 (5 bases). The CDR3 covers 18 residues. V lost 1 base, J lost 1 base, and 20 bases lay in between. The germline V gene has CDR1 SGHDT and CDR2 YYEEEE. CDR3 in amino acids: CASSLTLCGTEHNYGYTF. DNA for the CDR3: TGTGCCAGCAGCTTGACTTTGTGCGGGACGGAGCATAACTATGGCTACACCTTC.

The V and J genes are TRBV29-1 and TRBJ1-2, with D perhaps TRBD1 (5 bases). Trimming left V 5 bases short and J 4 bases short, with 26 bases between. This CDR3 is built from 17 residues. Per germline, CDR1 SQVTM and CDR2 ANQGSEA. CDR3 amino acids: CSVRLWVRQKGAYGYTF. Here the CDR3 DNA reads TGCAGCGTTCGATTATGGGTCCGACAGAAAGGGGCCTATGGCTACACCTTC.

This chain connects TRBV6-5 to TRBJ2-5; D ambiguous. CDR3 size: 14 residues. Per the germline V gene, CDR1 is MNHEY and CDR2 is SVGAGI. V lost 7 bases and J lost 4, with 16 bases in between. The CDR3 protein is CASKRGQMAETQYF. The CDR3 DNA sequence: TGTGCCAGCAAGAGAGGTCAAATGGCAGAGACCCAGTACTTC.

The chain has TRBV7-3 and TRBJ2-1; D remains ambiguous. Trimming left V 0 bases short and J 4 bases short, with 13 bases between. Germline V gene data show CDR1 as SGHTA and CDR2 as FQGTGA. CDR3 length: 16 amino acids. The CDR3 DNA follows: TGTGCCAGCAGCTTAACCCTGACTTCGTCGTACAATGAGCAGTTCTTC. It translates to CASSLTLTSSYNEQFF. Combining the CDR3 with reference TRBV7-3 and TRBJ2-1 gives the whole variable domain GAGVSQTPSNKVTEKGKYVELRCDPISGHTALYWYRQSLGQGPEFLIYFQGTGAADDSGLPNDRFFAVRPEGSVSTLKIQRTERGDSAVYLCASSLTLTSSYNEQFFGPGTRLTVL.

The gene calls are TRBV6-1 and TRBJ1-5; 11 bases line up with TRBD1. The CDR3 has 16 residues. Germline V gene data show CDR1 as MNHNS and CDR2 as SASEGT. The V gene end was trimmed by 4 bases and the J gene end by 6 bases; junction bases not matched to a gene: 8. CDR3 residues: CASSVGTGGLSQPQHF. The CDR3 bases are TGTGCCAGCAGTGTAGGGACAGGGGGTCTAAGTCAGCCCCAGCATTTT.

The chain joins TRBV6-1 to TRBJ2-3, with 7 bases matching TRBD2. V lost 7 bases and J lost 0; bases outside the gene matches: 4. Germline values: CDR1 MNHNS, CDR2 SASEGT. The CDR3 has 14 residues. Here the CDR3 reads CASNGGLSTDTQYF. CDR3 nucleotides: TGTGCCAGCAATGGGGGACTAAGCACAGATACGCAGTATTTT.

The CDR3 reads CASSSSLGAEDGYTF. The CDR3 DNA sequence: TGTGCCAGCAGCTCATCCCTTGGGGCAGAAGATGGCTACACCTTC. The chain recombines TRBV9 with TRBJ1-2, with D perhaps matching TRBD1 (5 bases). The CDR3 runs 15 residues. V shed 4 bases and J shed 6 bases, with 19 bases lying between them. Per the germline V gene, CDR1 is SGDLS and CDR2 is YYNGEE.

The chain combines TRBV6-5 with TRBJ1-1; D call uncertain. Germline loops: CDR1 MNHEY, CDR2 SVGAGI. The ends were cut back, 0 bases at V and 2 bases at J, with 7 bases in the middle. The CDR3 extends over 14 amino acids. CDR3 in DNA: TGTGCCAGCAGTTACTCCCCCCTAAACACTGAAGCTTTCTTT. Translating it yields CASSYSPLNTEAFF.

A few counts support this clone. The V and J genes are TRBV10-3 and TRBJ2-5, with 8 bases matching TRBD1. Per germline, CDR1 ENHRY and CDR2 SYGVKD. This CDR3 is 13 amino acids long. The V segment lost 6 bases and the J segment 2 bases; nucleotides outside the gene matches: 2. CDR3 sequence: CAIRDREQETQYF. CDR3 coding DNA: TGTGCCATCAGGGACAGGGAGCAAGAGACCCAGTACTTC.

The genes are TRBV12-5 and TRBJ1-1, with D possibly being TRBD1 (6 bases). Germline V gene sequence: CDR1 LGHNT, CDR2 FRNRAP. The CDR3 has 13 residues. Trimming took 2 bases from V and 4 from J, leaving 8 bases between them. CDR3 sequence: CASGLSRGTEAFF. The CDR3 nucleotides are TGTGCTAGTGGTTTGAGCAGGGGCACTGAAGCTTTCTTT.

This chain uses TRBV10-3 with TRBJ2-7; 10 nucleotides line up with TRBD2. V trimming: 0 bases; J trimming: 0 bases; junction bases outside the gene matches: 2. Germline assignment: CDR1 ENHRY and CDR2 SYGVKD. The CDR3 has 16 residues. As DNA, the CDR3 is TGTGCCATCAGTGAGTCTTCTAGCGGGAGCTCCTACGAGCAGTACTTC. This encodes CAISESSSGSSYEQYF.

The chain couples TRBV9 to TRBJ2-5; 9 bases match TRBD2. Germline V gene data show CDR1 as SGDLS and CDR2 as YYNGEE. Trimming removed 4 bases from V and 0 bases from J; junction bases left unmatched: 10. This CDR3 spans 17 amino acids. CDR3 coding DNA: TGTGCCAGCAGCCCGCTGACCCCTAGCGGGGACCAAGAGACCCAGTACTTC. Translation: CASSPLTPSGDQETQYF.